The rows below give T cell receptor beta chains drawn from one sample of a study of response to subunit inactivated influenza vaccine. Using its own MiXCR run on the RT-PCR reads, TCRdb lists one record per CDR3 protein. The table lists roughly 700,000 distinct CDR3 sequences, around 13% of them singletons. Specimen: PBMCs from blood, collected around 15 days before vaccination. The receptors here all came from a man aged 50 to 59 who received an inactivated influenza vaccine. Both conserved end residues are part of each CDR3. The order of the fields is J gene, D gene, clone size, V gene, CDR3 protein, CDR3 DNA. The D gene is left open where the match is weak. The size entry is marked missing in some rows and otherwise reads once, few, many or a size class.

>TRBJ2-3|TRBD2|few|TRBV19
CASRLAQQADTQYF
TGTGCCAGCAGACTAGCGCAACAAGCGGATACGCAGTATTTT
>TRBJ2-7|TRBD2|NA|TRBV6-5
CASSNGLEYEQYF
TGTGCCAGCAGTAACGGACTAGAGTACGAGCAGTACTTC
>TRBJ2-7|NA|NA|TRBV28
CASTWAGSSYEQYF
TGTGCCAGCACCTGGGCAGGGTCATCCTACGAGCAGTACTTC
>TRBJ2-1|TRBD2|NA|TRBV7-3
CASSHRVAGVNEQFF
TGTGCCAGCAGCCACCGAGTAGCGGGCGTCAATGAGCAGTTCTTC
>TRBJ1-2|NA|NA|TRBV7-9
CASSPASIQVSGYTF
TGTGCCAGCAGCCCGGCTTCGATACAAGTCTCTGGCTACACCTTC
>TRBJ2-2|TRBD2|NA|TRBV6-2/TRBV6-3
CASSYPSGRGGELFF
TGTGCCAGCAGTTACCCTAGCGGGAGAGGAGGGGAGCTGTTTTTT
>TRBJ2-5|NA|many|TRBV15
CATSRDIGVRTRQETQYF
TGTGCCACCAGCAGAGATATTGGGGTGCGTACCCGACAAGAGACCCAGTACTTC
>TRBJ2-3|TRBD2|NA|TRBV7-9
CASSSPGLAGGTYTQYF
TGTGCCAGCAGCTCGCCGGGACTAGCGGGAGGTACTTATACGCAGTATTTT
>TRBJ2-2|NA|few|TRBV4-2
CASSQWVGSAGTGELFF
TGTGCCAGCAGCCAGTGGGTTGGTAGCGCTGGCACCGGGGAGCTGTTTTTT
>TRBJ2-3|NA|NA|TRBV5-5
CASSQQTGPDTQYF
TGTGCCAGCAGCCAACAGACAGGCCCAGATACGCAGTATTTT
>TRBJ2-6|TRBD1|few|TRBV12-3/TRBV12-4
CASRSGTGLSGANVLTF
TGTGCCAGCAGATCCGGGACAGGGTTATCTGGGGCCAACGTCCTGACTTTC
>TRBJ2-7|TRBD1|NA|TRBV10-3
CAIGQGAYEQYF
TGTGCCATCGGACAGGGAGCCTACGAGCAGTACTTC
>TRBJ2-1|TRBD1|many|TRBV12-3/TRBV12-4
CASTVEQGVFNEQFF
TGTGCCAGCACCGTCGAACAGGGGGTTTTCAATGAGCAGTTCTTC
>TRBJ2-7|TRBD2|NA|TRBV7-2
CASSLVRGGNYEQYF
TGTGCCAGCAGCTTAGTTCGGGGGGGGAACTACGAGCAGTACTTC
>TRBJ1-3|NA|few|TRBV30
CAWSGTVSGTIYF
TGTGCCTGGAGTGGGACAGTGAGTGGCACCATATATTTT
>TRBJ2-3|NA|few|TRBV5-1
CASRIEPSTDTQYF
TGCGCCAGCAGGATAGAGCCAAGCACAGATACGCAGTATTTT
>TRBJ2-3|NA|NA|TRBV12-3/TRBV12-4
CASSLLLASTDTQYF
TGTGCCAGCAGTTTATTGCTTGCTAGCACAGATACGCAGTATTTT
>TRBJ1-1|NA|few|TRBV7-3
CASSSFPGTEAFF
TGTGCCAGCAGCTCATTCCCGGGAACTGAAGCTTTCTTT
>TRBJ2-3|TRBD2|many|TRBV27
CASSLVSGISTDTQYF
TGTGCCAGCAGTTTGGTTAGCGGGATAAGCACAGATACGCAGTATTTT
>TRBJ2-2|NA|NA|TRBV25-1
CASSVSDTGELFF
TGTGCCAGCAGTGTGTCGGACACCGGGGAGCTGTTTTTT
>TRBJ2-5|NA|few|TRBV12-3/TRBV12-4
CASSAPPETQYF
TGTGCCAGCAGTGCCCCCCCGGAGACCCAGTACTTC
>TRBJ2-3|TRBD2|NA|TRBV20-1
CCARDRTSGRTDTQYF
TGCTGTGCTAGGGATAGGACTAGCGGGAGGACAGATACGCAGTATTTT
>TRBJ2-1|TRBD2|many|TRBV2
CASSVSGGRNEQFF
TGTGCCAGCAGTGTCTCGGGGGGGCGAAATGAGCAGTTCTTC
>TRBJ2-7|NA|NA|TRBV27
CASSTGFTYEQYF
TGTGCCAGCAGTACAGGGTTTACCTACGAGCAGTACTTC
>TRBJ2-7|TRBD2|NA|TRBV10-3
CAINTAGGSYEQYF
TGTGCCATCAATACAGCGGGAGGCTCCTACGAGCAGTACTTC
>TRBJ2-5|NA|many|TRBV29-1
CSVSLGTQYF
TGCAGCGTTTCCCTCGGGACCCAGTACTTC
>TRBJ2-5|NA|few|TRBV29-1
CSVRQETQYF
TGCAGCGTTCGTCAAGAGACCCAGTACTTC
>TRBJ2-3|NA|NA|TRBV29-1
CSGAWGTDTQYF
TGCAGCGGGGCCTGGGGCACAGATACGCAGTATTTT
>TRBJ2-1|TRBD2|many|TRBV7-3
CASSSYLAGAHEQFF
TGTGCCAGCAGCTCCTACCTAGCGGGAGCTCATGAGCAGTTCTTC
>TRBJ1-2|NA|few|TRBV20-1
CSARGVVYGYTF
TGCAGTGCGAGGGGGGTAGTCTATGGCTACACCTTC
>TRBJ2-1|NA|few|TRBV9
CASSVEGGRPYNEQFF
TGTGCCAGCAGCGTAGAGGGGGGTCGACCTTACAATGAGCAGTTCTTC
>TRBJ1-4|NA|many|TRBV20-1
CSAEDEKLFF
TGCAGTGCTGAAGATGAAAAACTGTTTTTT
>TRBJ2-7|TRBD1|NA|TRBV5-5
CASSSYARDSLYEQYF
TGTGCCAGCAGTTCGTATGCCCGGGACAGCCTCTACGAGCAGTACTTC
>TRBJ2-1|NA|NA|TRBV7-2
CASSYGPSIDEQFF
TGTGCCAGCAGCTATGGGCCTAGTATCGATGAGCAGTTCTTC
>TRBJ2-2|NA|few|TRBV29-1
CSVEGGARTGELFF
TGCAGCGTTGAAGGAGGGGCCCGCACCGGGGAGCTGTTTTTT
>TRBJ1-5|TRBD1|NA|TRBV20-1
CSATGTDSFSNQPQHF
TGCAGTGCTACCGGGACAGATAGTTTTAGCAATCAGCCCCAGCATTTT
>TRBJ2-2|NA|NA|TRBV12-3/TRBV12-4
CASSLITEGELFF
TGTGCCAGCAGTTTAATTACTGAGGGAGAGCTGTTTTTT
>TRBJ1-1|TRBD1|NA|TRBV14
CASSQAFDRVNTEAFF
TGTGCCAGCAGCCAAGCATTTGACAGGGTGAACACTGAAGCTTTCTTT
>TRBJ1-1|NA|few|TRBV2
CASSEDQNTEAFF
TGTGCCAGCAGTGAAGATCAGAACACTGAAGCTTTCTTT
>TRBJ1-4|NA|NA|TRBV7-2
CASSLNSAEKLFF
TGTGCCAGCAGTTTGAATTCGGCGGAAAAACTGTTTTTT
>TRBJ1-1|TRBD1|NA|TRBV5-5
CASSPGQGHMNTEAFF
TGTGCCAGCAGCCCTGGACAGGGGCACATGAACACTGAAGCTTTCTTT
>TRBJ2-3|TRBD2|NA|TRBV10-2
CASSGSGGRTDTQYF
TGCGCCAGCAGTGGTAGCGGGGGGCGCACAGATACGCAGTATTTT
>TRBJ2-3|TRBD2|NA|TRBV20-1
CSASSTSGDKSTDTQYF
TGCAGTGCTAGCTCCACTAGCGGGGACAAGAGCACAGATACGCAGTATTTT
>TRBJ1-2|TRBD1|NA|TRBV20-1
CSARVPGQGSYGYTF
TGCAGTGCTAGAGTCCCGGGACAGGGGTCCTATGGCTACACCTTC
>TRBJ2-5|NA|NA|TRBV3-1
CASSQGAAVGQETQYF
TGTGCCAGCAGCCAAGGAGCAGCTGTTGGGCAAGAGACCCAGTACTTC
>TRBJ1-5|NA|NA|TRBV20-1
CSASRGAPGGRHNQPQHF
TGCAGTGCTTCCCGCGGGGCGCCCGGCGGGAGGCACAATCAGCCCCAGCATTTT
>TRBJ2-5|TRBD1|NA|TRBV7-9
CASSPPTGGETQYF
TGTGCCAGCAGCCCCCCGACAGGGGGAGAGACCCAGTACTTC
>TRBJ2-1|TRBD2|few|TRBV12-3/TRBV12-4
CASSSSATSINEQFF
TGTGCCAGCAGTTCATCAGCGACTAGCATCAATGAGCAGTTCTTC
>TRBJ2-3|NA|NA|TRBV7-3
CASSMTSRDTQYF
TGTGCCAGCAGTATGACCTCGAGGGATACGCAGTATTTT